This is a list of T cell receptor beta chains from one sample in a study of graft-versus-host responses after intestinal transplantation. The table came from immunoSEQ multiplex PCR; TCRdb's copy has only in-frame clones and leaves some out. The sample shows approximately 6,000 clones, approximately 69% of them seen only once. The sequencing here drew on ileum tissue, taken about 300 days after intestinal transplant. These receptors were collected from a human patient who received an intestinal transplant, so some T cells may come from the graft donor. The CDR3 runs from the conserved cysteine through the conserved F or W. Each record gives: V gene, D gene, CDR3 length, J gene, CDR3 DNA, CDR3 protein. The D gene is left open where the match is weak.

V gene: TRBV7-7; D gene: NA; CDR3 length: 15; J gene: TRBJ2-1; CDR3 DNA: TGTGCTAGCAGCACTCGGGTGAGCTCCTACAATGAGCAGTTCTTC; CDR3 protein: CASSTRVSSYNEQFF
V gene: TRBV5-5; D gene: NA; CDR3 length: 11; J gene: TRBJ2-7; CDR3 DNA: TGTGCCAGCAGTTTAGGGATCGAGCAGTACTTC; CDR3 protein: CASSLGIEQYF
V gene: TRBV28; D gene: NA; CDR3 length: 12; J gene: TRBJ1-5; CDR3 DNA: TGTGCCAGCACAGATAGCAATCAGCCCCAGCATTTT; CDR3 protein: CASTDSNQPQHF
V gene: TRBV2; D gene: NA; CDR3 length: 15; J gene: TRBJ1-3; CDR3 DNA: TGTGCCAGCAGACTCAGGGACGGCTCTGGAAACACCATATATTTT; CDR3 protein: CASRLRDGSGNTIYF
V gene: TRBV5-4; D gene: TRBD2; CDR3 length: 17; J gene: TRBJ2-1; CDR3 DNA: TGTGCCAGCAGCCCCGGGGGGGGCGGGAGAGGGTACAATGAGCAGTTCTTC; CDR3 protein: CASSPGGGGRGYNEQFF
V gene: TRBV5-1; D gene: NA; CDR3 length: 15; J gene: TRBJ1-2; CDR3 DNA: TGCGCCAGCAGCTTGGACCAAGGGGAAAGGGACGGCTACACCTTC; CDR3 protein: CASSLDQGERDGYTF
V gene: TRBV28; D gene: TRBD1; CDR3 length: 15; J gene: TRBJ1-3; CDR3 DNA: TGTGCCAGCAGCCTGGACAGGATAGTCGGAAACACCATATATTTT; CDR3 protein: CASSLDRIVGNTIYF
V gene: TRBV18; D gene: NA; CDR3 length: 14; J gene: TRBJ2-7; CDR3 DNA: TGTGCCAGCTCACCAGCGGGTGGTTACTACGAGCAGTACTTC; CDR3 protein: CASSPAGGYYEQYF
V gene: TRBV19; D gene: NA; CDR3 length: 15; J gene: TRBJ2-7; CDR3 DNA: TGTGCCAGTAGTATAATATCCGGGAACGATGACGAGCAGTACTTC; CDR3 protein: CASSIISGNDDEQYF
V gene: TRBV19; D gene: TRBD2; CDR3 length: 20; J gene: TRBJ2-7; CDR3 DNA: TGTGCCAGTAGTATAGATCACCTCTCCGGGACTAGCGGGAGTTCCTACGAGCAGTACTTC; CDR3 protein: CASSIDHLSGTSGSSYEQYF
V gene: TRBV10-3; D gene: TRBD2; CDR3 length: 14; J gene: TRBJ2-3; CDR3 DNA: TGTGCCCTTTCTAGCGGGAGTCTTGCAGATACGCAGTATTTT; CDR3 protein: CALSSGSLADTQYF
V gene: TRBV19; D gene: TRBD1; CDR3 length: 14; J gene: TRBJ1-1; CDR3 DNA: TGTGCCAGTAGTACGAACAGGGGAAATACTGAAGCTTTCTTT; CDR3 protein: CASSTNRGNTEAFF
V gene: TRBV28; D gene: NA; CDR3 length: 15; J gene: TRBJ2-5; CDR3 DNA: TGTGCCAGCACTAGGCTGGCCCGGGGGGCGGAGACCCAGTACTTC; CDR3 protein: CASTRLARGAETQYF
V gene: TRBV11-2; D gene: TRBD2; CDR3 length: 16; J gene: TRBJ2-7; CDR3 DNA: TGTGCCAGCAGCTCTCTAGCTAGCGGGAAACTCTACGAGCAGTACTTC; CDR3 protein: CASSSLASGKLYEQYF
V gene: TRBV7-4; D gene: NA; CDR3 length: 13; J gene: TRBJ1-2; CDR3 DNA: TGTGCCAGCAGCTTAGCGGGAACCTATGGCTACACCTTC; CDR3 protein: CASSLAGTYGYTF
V gene: TRBV7-2; D gene: TRBD1; CDR3 length: 15; J gene: TRBJ2-7; CDR3 DNA: TGTGCCAGCAGCTCCAGTGACAGGGGTGACCACGAGCAGTACTTC; CDR3 protein: CASSSSDRGDHEQYF
V gene: TRBV7-3; D gene: TRBD1; CDR3 length: 15; J gene: TRBJ2-2; CDR3 DNA: TGTGCCAGCAGCCCTCAGGGGGCGATCACCGGGGAGCTGTTTTTT; CDR3 protein: CASSPQGAITGELFF
V gene: TRBV7-3; D gene: TRBD1; CDR3 length: 15; J gene: TRBJ2-7; CDR3 DNA: TGTGCCAGCAGCATTGGACAGGGTGGGACCTACGAGCAGTACTTC; CDR3 protein: CASSIGQGGTYEQYF
V gene: TRBV19; D gene: NA; CDR3 length: 15; J gene: TRBJ2-3; CDR3 DNA: TGTGCCAGTAAATTAAGTCGGGCTAGCACAGATACGCAGTATTTT; CDR3 protein: CASKLSRASTDTQYF
V gene: TRBV2; D gene: TRBD2; CDR3 length: 18; J gene: TRBJ2-1; CDR3 DNA: TGTGCCAGCAGTGAAGCAGATAGCGGGGGGCGTCCCTACAATGAGCAGTTCTTC; CDR3 protein: CASSEADSGGRPYNEQFF
V gene: TRBV28; D gene: TRBD2; CDR3 length: 19; J gene: TRBJ2-5; CDR3 DNA: TGTGCCAGCAGTCCCGGACTAGCGGGAGGGCCGGAGTCACAAGAGACCCAGTACTTC; CDR3 protein: CASSPGLAGGPESQETQYF
V gene: TRBV4-1; D gene: TRBD2; CDR3 length: 15; J gene: TRBJ2-3; CDR3 DNA: TGCGCCAGCAGCCAAGATAGTGGGACTAGTGATACGCAGTATTTT; CDR3 protein: CASSQDSGTSDTQYF
V gene: TRBV5-4; D gene: NA; CDR3 length: 13; J gene: TRBJ2-1; CDR3 DNA: TGCGCCAGCAGCCAAGATTGGGGGAATGAGCAGTTCTTC; CDR3 protein: CASSQDWGNEQFF
V gene: TRBV5-6; D gene: NA; CDR3 length: 15; J gene: TRBJ2-2; CDR3 DNA: TGTGCCAGCAGCTTGTACGGGCCGAACACCGGGGAGCTGTTTTTT; CDR3 protein: CASSLYGPNTGELFF
V gene: TRBV6-8; D gene: NA; CDR3 length: 14; J gene: TRBJ1-4; CDR3 DNA: TGTGCCAGCACCCCGTTAGGTTTTAATGAAAAACTGTTTTTT; CDR3 protein: CASTPLGFNEKLFF
V gene: TRBV30; D gene: TRBD2; CDR3 length: 15; J gene: TRBJ2-6; CDR3 DNA: TGTGCCTGGGGACTAGCGGGCTCTGGGGCCAACGTCCTGACTTTC; CDR3 protein: CAWGLAGSGANVLTF